Each of the 17 T cell receptor beta chains below was sequenced from the same sample in a study of blood T cell repertoires in COVID-19. Sequencing used immunoSEQ multiplex PCR; TCRdb keeps in-frame clones, though not all of them. The table records roughly 140,000 clones, around 88% of them present only once. Material for sequencing was peripheral blood. Every receptor here comes from a human donor in a cohort sampled during active COVID-19.

The chain links TRBV2 to TRBJ1-1, with D hard to call. This CDR3 comprises 15 residues. The germline V gene encodes CDR1 SNHLY and CDR2 FYNNEI. V lost 2 bases, J lost 1 base, and 11 bases lay in between. The CDR3 is CASSEWQVENTEAFF. As DNA, the CDR3 is TGTGCCAGCAGTGAATGGCAGGTCGAGAACACTGAAGCTTTCTTT.

This chain joins TRBV15 and TRBJ1-1; the D gene is possibly TRBD1 (5 bases). Trimming pared 0 bases from V and 5 bases from J, leaving 19 bases between. Germline V lookup: CDR1 LNHNV, CDR2 YYDKDF (reference sequence). The CDR3 length is 17 residues. The DNA for the CDR3 is TGTGCCACCAGCAGAGAGGGGTGGTGGCAGGGAGGAACTGAAGCTTTCTTT. Translated: CATSREGWWQGGTEAFF. Complete variable domain (other parts from reference TRBV15 and TRBJ1-1): DAMVIQNPRYQVTQFGKPVTLSCSQTLNHNVMYWYQQKSSQAPKLLFHYYDKDFNNEADTPDNFQSRRPNTSFCFLDIRSPGLGDTAMYLCATSREGWWQGGTEAFFGQGTRLTVV.

This chain joins TRBV7-2 and TRBJ1-3; the D is unclear. The CDR3 is 15 amino acids. V was shortened by 1 base and J by 3 bases, with 10 bases between the two germline ends. Germline CDR1 reads SGHTA; CDR2 reads FQGNSA. This CDR3 is CASSLGSDFGNTIYF. CDR3 DNA: TGTGCCAGCAGCTTAGGCAGCGACTTTGGAAACACCATATATTTT.

V and J are TRBV5-1 and TRBJ2-7; 11 nucleotides match TRBD1. With V trimmed by 2 bases and J by 6 bases, 4 bases remained unmatched. From germline, CDR1 is SGHRS and CDR2 YFSETQ. This CDR3 comprises 14 residues. The CDR3 bases are TGCGCCAGCAGCTTTGGACAGGGGGCGGGCGAGCAGTACTTC. Translation: CASSFGQGAGEQYF.

This chain connects TRBV4-2 to TRBJ1-6, with D tentatively TRBD1 (5 bases). The CDR3 has 14 residues. V lost 4 bases and J 5 bases, leaving 9 bases between the germline ends. Germline V gives CDR1 LGHNA, CDR2 YNFKEQ. The CDR3 sequence is CASSPTANNSPLHF. The DNA for the CDR3 is TGTGCCAGCAGCCCGACAGCGAATAATTCACCCCTCCACTTT.

The rearrangement uses TRBV11-2 and TRBJ2-2; maybe TRBD1 (5 bases). Trimming cost V 1 base and J 4 bases, with 19 bases left between them. This CDR3 comprises 18 residues. Germline CDR1 SGHAT, CDR2 FQNNGV. The CDR3 reads CASSLGGRAGSPTGELFF. CDR3 in DNA: TGTGCCAGCAGCTTAGGTGGTAGGGCAGGGTCCCCCACCGGGGAGCTGTTTTTT.

The rearrangement uses TRBV7-2 and TRBJ1-6; perhaps TRBD1 as D (5 bases). Trimming removed 4 bases at V and 9 bases at J, with 19 bases between. The CDR3 totals 16 residues. CDR1 and CDR2 (germline): SGHTA, FQGNSA. CDR3 loop: CASSYLGAPGGSPLHF. DNA for the CDR3: TGTGCCAGCAGCTATCTTGGGGCCCCGGGAGGTTCACCCCTCCACTTT.

CDR3 in DNA: TGTGCCAGCAGTCCGAGTTATCAGCCCCAGCATTTT. Amino acids: CASSPSYQPQHF. This chain joins TRBV12-3 or TRBV12-4 and TRBJ1-5; the D is unclear. V was pared by 5 bases and J by 5 bases, with 7 bases between. This CDR3 is 12 amino acids long.

CDR3 region: CASNWGLAGRDTQYF. CDR3 DNA: TGTGCCAGCAATTGGGGACTAGCGGGTCGAGATACGCAGTATTTT. The chain links TRBV2 to TRBJ2-3; 12 bases align to TRBD2. Germline V gene sequence: CDR1 SNHLY, CDR2 FYNNEI. The CDR3 loop spans 15 amino acids. J lost 5 bases, V lost 7 bases, and 7 bases had no gene match. Looking up the rest from reference TRBV2 and TRBJ2-3 gives the full variable domain: EPEVTQTPSHQVTQMGQEVILRCVPISNHLYFYWYRQILGQKVEFLVSFYNNEISEKSEIFDDQFSVERPDGSNFTLKIRSTKLEDSAMYFCASNWGLAGRDTQYFGPGTRLTVL.

V is TRBV12-3 or TRBV12-4 and J is TRBJ2-7, with unresolved D. This CDR3 comprises 11 residues. V lost 9 bases and J 2 bases, leaving 8 bases between the germline ends. The CDR3 sequence is CASGRAYEQYF. As DNA, the CDR3 is TGTGCCAGTGGGCGAGCCTACGAGCAGTACTTC.

The chain is built from TRBV14 and TRBJ1-2; D remains unclear. Germline-derived CDR1 and CDR2 are SGHDN and FVKESK. V gave up 0 bases and J gave up 4 bases, with 12 bases separating them. This CDR3 is 15 amino acids long. The CDR3, as DNA: TGTGCCAGCAGCCAAGATGCGGGCGGAGCCTATGGCTACACCTTC. This codes for CASSQDAGGAYGYTF.

In this sample, this clone turned up a few times. The genes are TRBV24-1 and TRBJ2-3, with TRBD1 identical over 7 bases. Germline V lookup: CDR1 KGHDR, CDR2 SFDVKD. The trim removed 4 bases at V and 4 bases at J, leaving 4 bases unmatched. There are 14 residues in the CDR3. The CDR3, as DNA: TGTGCCACCAGTGAGACAGGGTTTGCAGATACGCAGTATTTT. Protein sequence: CATSETGFADTQYF.

The CDR3 DNA follows: TGTGCCAGCAGCTTAGGCCGGTCCAATCAGCCCCAGCATTTT. Translation: CASSLGRSNQPQHF. The chain carries TRBV7-2 and TRBJ1-5; D ambiguous. The CDR3 runs to 14 residues. Germline lookup yields CDR1 SGHTA and CDR2 FQGNSA. V was trimmed by 1 base and J by 3 bases, leaving 7 bases between them. Together with reference TRBV7-2 and TRBJ1-5, the CDR3 gives the full variable domain: GAGVSQSPSNKVTEKGKDVELRCDPISGHTALYWYRQSLGQGLEFLIYFQGNSAPDKSGLPSDRFSAERTGGSVSTLTIQRTQQEDSAVYLCASSLGRSNQPQHFGDGTRLSIL.

This clone has just a few counts. The gene calls are TRBV5-4 and TRBJ2-2; 12 bases map to TRBD2. V dropped 0 bases and J dropped 2; count of bases not matched to a gene: 2. In germline, CDR1 is SGHNT, CDR2 YYREEE (reference sequence). The CDR3 runs 17 residues. CDR3 in DNA: TGTGCCAGCAGCTTGGGGACTAGCGGGGTAAACACCGGGGAGCTGTTTTTT. Protein product: CASSLGTSGVNTGELFF.

CDR3 nucleotide sequence: TGTGCCAGCACCCTACCCGACAGATATGGCTACACCTTC. The encoded protein is CASTLPDRYGYTF. The chain employs TRBV2 and TRBJ1-2; TRBD1 might be the D (5 bases). Trimming stripped 7 bases from V and 5 bases from J, with 14 bases between. The germline V gene has CDR1 SNHLY and CDR2 FYNNEI. This CDR3 has 13 residues.

This chain links TRBV7-2 with TRBJ2-2; maybe TRBD2 (5 bases). CDR1 SGHTA and CDR2 FQGNSA come from the germline V gene. Between the trimmed V and J ends, which lost 2 bases and 0 bases, there was a span of 10 bases. The CDR3 has 16 amino acids. For the CDR3, the DNA is TGTGCCAGCAGCTTAACAGCGGCGGCGAACACCGGGGAGCTGTTTTTT. Translating gives CASSLTAAANTGELFF.

This chain uses TRBV15 with TRBJ1-4; TRBD1 matches at 9 bases. Germline V CDR1 and CDR2: LNHNV, YYDKDF (reference sequence). CDR3 length: 16 amino acids. The J segment lost 8 bases and the V segment lost 3 bases, leaving 10 bases of the junction unmatched. CDR3 sequence: CATSRVGQGLWEKLFF. The CDR3 region has the DNA TGTGCCACCAGCAGGGTTGGACAGGGGCTCTGGGAAAAACTGTTTTTT.